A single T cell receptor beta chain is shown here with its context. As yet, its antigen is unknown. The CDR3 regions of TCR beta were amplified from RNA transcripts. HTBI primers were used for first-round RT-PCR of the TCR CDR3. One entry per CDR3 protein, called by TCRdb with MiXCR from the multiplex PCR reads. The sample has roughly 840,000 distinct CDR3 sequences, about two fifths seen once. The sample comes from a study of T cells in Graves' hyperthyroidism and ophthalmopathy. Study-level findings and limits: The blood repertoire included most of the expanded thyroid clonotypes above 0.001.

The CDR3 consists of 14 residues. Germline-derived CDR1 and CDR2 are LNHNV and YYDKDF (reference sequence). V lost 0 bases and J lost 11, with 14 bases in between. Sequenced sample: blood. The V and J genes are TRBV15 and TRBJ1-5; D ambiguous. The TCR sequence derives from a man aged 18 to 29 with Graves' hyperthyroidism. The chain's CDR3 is CATSRDRAGKTQHF. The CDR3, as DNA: TGTGCCACCAGCAGAGATCGGGCCGGAAAGACCCAGCATTTT.